This TCR beta chain was sequenced in a study of cytomegalovirus exposure and HLA in healthy donors. Germline trimming cut 1 base from V and 6 bases from J; bases unmatched to any gene: 3. Germline CDR1 is LGHNA and CDR2 is YNFKEQ. This CDR3 region has 15 residues. A multiplex PCR was run with 60 Vbeta primers and 13 Jbeta primers. Data came from immunoSEQ multiplex PCR; TCRdb stores just in-frame clones and leaves some out. This table has around 91,000 clones, more than 70% appearing once. The sequence was obtained from a male donor in good health and CMV-seropositive. The source material was PBMCs. This sequence joins TRBV4-2 and TRBJ2-7; 13 positions agree with TRBD2. The CDR3 here is CASSQGTSGSGEQYF. DNA for the CDR3: TGTGCCAGCAGCCAAGGGACTAGCGGGAGTGGCGAGCAGTACTTC.